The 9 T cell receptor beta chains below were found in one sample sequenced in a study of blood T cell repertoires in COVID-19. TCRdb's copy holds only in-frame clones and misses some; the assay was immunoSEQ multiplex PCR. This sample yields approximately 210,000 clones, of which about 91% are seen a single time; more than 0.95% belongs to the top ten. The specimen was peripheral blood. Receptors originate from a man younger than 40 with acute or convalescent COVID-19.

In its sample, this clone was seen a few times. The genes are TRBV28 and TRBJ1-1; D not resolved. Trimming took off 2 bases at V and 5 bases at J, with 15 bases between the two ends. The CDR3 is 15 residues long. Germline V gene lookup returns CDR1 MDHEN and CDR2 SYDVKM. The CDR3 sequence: CASSLPGSRDTEAFF. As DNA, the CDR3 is TGTGCCAGCAGTTTACCAGGATCGAGGGATACTGAAGCTTTCTTT.

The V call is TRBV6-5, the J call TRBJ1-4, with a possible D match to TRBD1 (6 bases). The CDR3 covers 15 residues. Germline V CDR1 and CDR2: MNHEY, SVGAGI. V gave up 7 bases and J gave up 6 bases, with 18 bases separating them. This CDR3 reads CASTNREPLYEKLFF. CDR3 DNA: TGTGCCAGCACTAACAGGGAACCCCTTTATGAAAAACTGTTTTTT.

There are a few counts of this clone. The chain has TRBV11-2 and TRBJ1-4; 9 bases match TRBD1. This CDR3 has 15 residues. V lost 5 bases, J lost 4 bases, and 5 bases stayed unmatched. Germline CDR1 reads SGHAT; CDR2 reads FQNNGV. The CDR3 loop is CASSINRGLNEKLFF. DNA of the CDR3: TGTGCCAGCAGCATAAACAGGGGGCTTAATGAAAAACTGTTTTTT. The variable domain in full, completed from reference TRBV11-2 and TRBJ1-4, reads EAGVAQSPRYKIIEKRQSVAFWCNPISGHATLYWYQQILGQGPKLLIQFQNNGVVDDSQLPKDRFSAERLKGVDSTLKIQPAKLEDSAVYLCASSINRGLNEKLFFGSGTQLSVL.

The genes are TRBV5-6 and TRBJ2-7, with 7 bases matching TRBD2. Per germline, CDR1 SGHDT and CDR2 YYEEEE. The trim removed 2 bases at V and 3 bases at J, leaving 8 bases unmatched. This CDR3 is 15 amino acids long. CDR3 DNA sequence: TGTGCCAGCAGCTTTGGTCGTCCGGGGGGCTACGAGCAGTACTTC. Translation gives CASSFGRPGGYEQYF.

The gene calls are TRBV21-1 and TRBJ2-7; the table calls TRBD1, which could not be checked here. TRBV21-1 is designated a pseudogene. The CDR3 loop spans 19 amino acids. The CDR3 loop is CASSKALLNRGQATYEQYF. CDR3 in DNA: TGTGCCAGCAGCAAAGCGCTGCTAAACAGGGGGCAAGCAACCTACGAGCAGTACTTC.

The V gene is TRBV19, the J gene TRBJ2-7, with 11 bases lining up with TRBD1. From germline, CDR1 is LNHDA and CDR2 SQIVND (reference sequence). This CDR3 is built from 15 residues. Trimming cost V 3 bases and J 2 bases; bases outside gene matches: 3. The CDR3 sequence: CASSIRDRGTYEQYF. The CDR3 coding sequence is TGTGCCAGTAGTATTCGGGACAGGGGGACCTACGAGCAGTACTTC. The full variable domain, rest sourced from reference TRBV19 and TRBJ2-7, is DGGITQSPKYLFRKEGQNVTLSCEQNLNHDAMYWYRQDPGQGLRLIYYSQIVNDFQKGDIAEGYSVSREKKESFPLTVTSAQKNPTAFYLCASSIRDRGTYEQYFGPGTRLTVT.

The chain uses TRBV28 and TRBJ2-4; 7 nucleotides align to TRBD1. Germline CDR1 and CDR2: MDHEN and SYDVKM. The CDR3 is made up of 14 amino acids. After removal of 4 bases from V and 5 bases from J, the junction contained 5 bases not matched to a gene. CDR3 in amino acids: CASSYSGGENIQYF. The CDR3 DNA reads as TGTGCCAGCAGTTATTCAGGGGGTGAAAACATTCAGTACTTC.

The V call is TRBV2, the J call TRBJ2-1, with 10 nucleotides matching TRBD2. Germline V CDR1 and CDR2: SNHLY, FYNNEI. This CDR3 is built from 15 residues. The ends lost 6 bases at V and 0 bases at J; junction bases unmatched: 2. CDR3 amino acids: CASRSSGSSYNEQFF. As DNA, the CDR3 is TGTGCCAGCAGATCTAGCGGGAGCTCCTACAATGAGCAGTTCTTC.

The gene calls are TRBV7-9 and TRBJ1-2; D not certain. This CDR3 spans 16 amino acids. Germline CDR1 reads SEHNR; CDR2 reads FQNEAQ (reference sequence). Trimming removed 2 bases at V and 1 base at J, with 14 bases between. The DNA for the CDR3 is TGTGCCAGCAGCTTATCCGGGTCAGCTTTTAACTATGGCTACACCTTC. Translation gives CASSLSGSAFNYGYTF.